The present T cell receptor (beta chain) was sequenced within a study of T cells in Graves' hyperthyroidism and ophthalmopathy. About the research overall: Peripheral blood sampling occurred at initial diagnosis, before any treatment.

Trimming took off 1 base at V and 3 bases at J, with 16 bases between the two ends. Germline V gene sequence: CDR1 SGHTA, CDR2 FQGNSA. This CDR3 has 18 amino acids. The study based diagnoses on clinical symptoms, serum thyroxine and TRAb, thyroid ultrasound and orbital computed tomography. This sample holds PBMCs from roughly 10 ml fresh peripheral blood. RNA transcripts served as the template for amplifying TCR beta CDR3 regions. HTBI primers were used for first-round RT-PCR of the TCR CDR3. In TCRdb, the multiplex PCR reads were re-called with MiXCR into one record per CDR3 protein. The data hold tens of thousands of distinct CDR3 sequences, with roughly 45% observed a single time. Regarding this clonotype: Its antigen is undetermined.

Study findings and constraints: With a median lead of around 6.7 months before onset, the model predicted ophthalmopathy.

The sequence was obtained from a woman in her twenties or thirties with Graves' hyperthyroidism. The chain carries TRBV7-2 and TRBJ2-6; perhaps TRBD1 as D (5 bases). Sequenced material: blood. The CDR3 DNA reads as TGTGCCAGCAGCTTAGTATCAGGGTTGGAAGGTGGGGCCAACGTCCTGACTTTC. It is translated as CASSLVSGLEGGANVLTF.